The 23 T cell receptor beta chains in this list originate from one sample, sequenced in a study of cytomegalovirus exposure and HLA in healthy donors. With 60 Vbeta and 13 Jbeta primers, the PCR was carried out. The assay was immunoSEQ multiplex PCR, and TCRdb's table has in-frame clones only and misses some. The table lists 45,000 to 70,000 clones. The sequenced sample was PBMCs. The origin of the receptors is a woman aged 45-65 years in good health and CMV-seropositive.

Note on this clone: At one boundary the junction diverges from the germline segment, which might be a read error. At the DNA level, this CDR3 is encoded by other sequences in the same sample as well. The DNA of the CDR3 is TGCGCCAGCAGCCCGGATTTACAGGGATCCTATGAGCAGTACTTC. This gives the protein CASSPDLQGSYEQYF. The chain has TRBV4-3 and TRBJ2-7; D perhaps matches TRBD1 (6 bases). The CDR3 covers 15 residues. Germline CDR1 and CDR2: LGHNA and YSLEER.

The chain has TRBV5-6 and TRBJ1-1; D is unresolved. CDR1 and CDR2 from the germline V gene are SGHDT and YYEEEE. Trimming removed 0 bases from V and 4 bases from J, with 7 bases in between. CDR3 length: 13 amino acids. Here the CDR3 DNA reads TGTGCCAGCAGCTTGGGAGGGTTCACTGAAGCTTTCTTT. Translated: CASSLGGFTEAFF. The full variable domain, in which reference TRBV5-6 and TRBJ1-1 provide the parts outside the CDR3, is DAGVTQSPTHLIKTRGQQVTLRCSPKSGHDTVSWYQQALGQGPQFIFQYYEEEERQRGNFPDRFSGHQFPNYSSELNVNALLLGDSALYLCASSLGGFTEAFFGQGTRLTVV.

V usage is TRBV7-8 and J usage is TRBJ1-4; unclear D gene. V was clipped by 4 bases and J by 3 bases, with 15 bases between them. Germline V gene data show CDR1 as SGHVS and CDR2 as FQNEAQ. CDR3 length equals 16 residues. The CDR3 DNA is TGTGCCAGCAGCTCCGCGGGGAAGGAGGCTAATGAAAAACTGTTTTTT. It yields the protein CASSSAGKEANEKLFF.

Comment on this clone: The sample contains more than one DNA sequence encoding this CDR3. The J gene is TRBJ2-7, the V gene TRBV10-3, with 9 bases identical to TRBD1. Germline trimming cut 2 bases from V and 2 bases from J; bases unmatched to any gene: 4. CDR1 ENHRY and CDR2 SYGVKD come from the germline V gene. The CDR3 sequence is 15 residues long. The CDR3 DNA reads as TGTGCCATCAGTGAGCCGGGACAGGGAGCCTACGAGCAGTACTTC. Its protein is CAISEPGQGAYEQYF.

The chain uses TRBV28 and TRBJ2-7; D gene uncertain. The CDR3 runs 13 residues. Germline assignment: CDR1 MDHEN and CDR2 SYDVKM. The V and J ends lost 3 bases and 1 base respectively, with 7 bases between them. The CDR3 region has the DNA TGTGCCAGCAGTTTGGGCCTATCCTACGAGCAGTACTTC. Protein: CASSLGLSYEQYF.

V gene TRBV19 combines with J gene TRBJ2-6, with 8 bases aligning to TRBD1. Germline V gene lookup returns CDR1 LNHDA and CDR2 SQIVND (reference sequence). Losses at the gene ends were 6 bases for V and 2 bases for J; bases not matched to a gene: 9. The CDR3 has 17 amino acids. The CDR3 sequence: CASSQGQVLPGANVLTF. The CDR3, as DNA: TGTGCCAGTAGCCAGGGACAGGTTTTGCCTGGGGCCAACGTCCTGACTTTC.

The rearrangement joins TRBV6-1 to TRBJ2-3, with D unclear. This CDR3 is built from 13 residues. The germline V gene has CDR1 MNHNS and CDR2 SASEGT. Between the trimmed V and J ends, which lost 6 bases and 0 bases, there was a span of 7 bases. This CDR3 reads CASSPPSTDTQYF. The CDR3, as DNA: TGTGCCAGCAGCCCCCCAAGCACAGATACGCAGTATTTT.

The chain links TRBV7-9 to TRBJ1-4; no clear D gene. CDR3 length equals 15 residues. CDR1 and CDR2 (germline): SEHNR, FQNEAQ (reference sequence). Deletions cut 2 bases from V and 3 bases from J, with 10 bases between. The CDR3 DNA sequence: TGTGCCAGCAGCTTATGGAAGGGAGCTAATGAAAAACTGTTTTTT. The encoded protein is CASSLWKGANEKLFF.

The J gene is TRBJ2-1, the V gene TRBV7-6; 14 nucleotides agree with TRBD2. This CDR3 has 17 amino acids. V gave up 2 bases and J gave up 9 bases; unmatched junction bases: 9. Germline loops: CDR1 SGHVS, CDR2 FNYEAQ. CDR3 DNA sequence: TGTGCCAGCAGCTTATGGGGGGGGACTAGCGGGAGCGGTGAGCAGTTCTTC. Translated, it gives CASSLWGGTSGSGEQFF.

The V call is TRBV14, the J call TRBJ2-2, with D uncertain. Trimming cost V 1 base and J 6 bases, with 6 bases left between them. The germline gives CDR1 SGHDN, CDR2 FVKESK. This CDR3 contains 13 residues. The CDR3 loop is CASSQATAGELFF. CDR3 DNA: TGTGCCAGCAGCCAAGCCACGGCCGGGGAGCTGTTTTTT. Full variable domain (remainder filled in from reference TRBV14 and TRBJ2-2): EAGVTQFPSHSVIEKGQTVTLRCDPISGHDNLYWYRRVMGKEIKFLLHFVKESKQDESGMPNNRFLAERTGGTYSTLKVQPAELEDSGVYFCASSQATAGELFFGEGSRLTVL.

V and J are TRBV15 and TRBJ1-4, with D tentatively TRBD1 (5 bases). Trimming removed 6 bases at V and 4 bases at J, with 15 bases between. CDR1 LNHNV and CDR2 YYDKDF come from the germline V gene (reference sequence). This CDR3 comprises 15 residues. The CDR3 sequence is CATSTPRQLNEKLFF. DNA for the CDR3: TGTGCCACCAGTACACCGAGACAGCTTAATGAAAAACTGTTTTTT.

V gene TRBV6-6 combines with J gene TRBJ1-6, with D possibly matching TRBD1 (5 bases). Between the trimmed V and J ends, which lost 6 bases and 0 bases, there was a span of 9 bases. This CDR3 spans 15 amino acids. Germline V gene sequence: CDR1 MNHNY, CDR2 SVGAGI (reference sequence). CDR3 region: CASRFDSSYNSPLHF. Here the CDR3 DNA reads TGTGCCAGCAGGTTCGACAGCTCCTATAATTCACCCCTCCACTTT.

The rearrangement joins TRBV27 to TRBJ2-7, with 7 bases that match TRBD1. The CDR3 sequence is 15 residues long. V was clipped by 5 bases and J by 2 bases; unmatched bases: 9. Germline V gives CDR1 MNHEY, CDR2 SMNVEV (reference sequence). CDR3 loop: CASSLYQQGPYEQYF. The CDR3, as DNA: TGTGCCAGCAGTCTATATCAACAGGGGCCCTACGAGCAGTACTTC.

The chain is built from TRBV19 and TRBJ1-5, with unresolved D. This CDR3 spans 13 amino acids. The ends were cut back, 6 bases at V and 6 bases at J, with 12 bases in the middle. Germline-derived CDR1 and CDR2 are LNHDA and SQIVND (reference sequence). CDR3 residues: CASSPQRFQPQHF. CDR3 bases: TGTGCCAGTAGCCCCCAGCGGTTTCAGCCCCAGCATTTT.

The J gene is TRBJ2-7, the V gene TRBV7-2; maybe TRBD1 (5 bases). This CDR3 has 14 amino acids. V was trimmed by 0 bases and J by 2 bases, leaving 8 bases between them. Germline V gene data show CDR1 as SGHTA and CDR2 as FQGNSA. The CDR3 DNA sequence: TGTGCCAGCAGCTTAGCCAGCAGGGCCTACGAGCAGTACTTC. Translated, it gives CASSLASRAYEQYF.

The gene calls are TRBV7-8 and TRBJ2-7; TRBD2 might be the D (5 bases). This CDR3 spans 15 amino acids. CDR1 is SGHVS and CDR2 is FQNEAQ in the germline V gene. The V gene lost 2 bases and the J gene lost 1 base, with 12 bases spanning the gap. CDR3 in DNA: TGTGCCAGCAGCTTACGGAGGTCCCTATCCTACGAGCAGTACTTC. It codes for CASSLRRSLSYEQYF.

The rearrangement uses TRBV6-1 and TRBJ1-1, with TRBD1 as a possible D gene (5 bases). V lost 6 bases, J lost 6 bases, and 11 bases lay in between. The CDR3 covers 12 residues. Germline CDR1 reads MNHNS; CDR2 reads SASEGT. CDR3 nucleotides: TGTGCCAGCAGCCGACGGGGGGCTGAAGCTTTCTTT. Protein sequence: CASSRRGAEAFF.

The chain links TRBV5-6 to TRBJ1-5; perhaps TRBD1 as D (5 bases). V shed 2 bases and J shed 2 bases, with 11 bases lying between them. The CDR3 consists of 15 residues. Looked up from germline, CDR1 is SGHDT and CDR2 is YYEEEE. CDR3 protein: CASSFQGFGNQPQHF. In DNA, the CDR3 is TGTGCCAGCAGCTTTCAGGGTTTTGGCAATCAGCCCCAGCATTTT.

Written as DNA, the CDR3 is TGTGCCAGCAGTGGAATAAGGACAGGGAACTATGGCTACACCTTC. Its translation is CASSGIRTGNYGYTF. V is TRBV25-1 and J is TRBJ1-2; 8 bases line up with TRBD1. The CDR3 is 15 amino acids. After removal of 4 bases from V and 2 bases from J, the junction contained 6 bases not matched to a gene. The germline gives CDR1 MGHDK, CDR2 SYGVNS.

The chain uses TRBV7-6 and TRBJ2-7, with 10 bases that match TRBD1. Germline V gives CDR1 SGHVS, CDR2 FNYEAQ. V gave up 5 bases and J gave up 1 base; unmatched junction bases: 11. The CDR3 consists of 17 residues. The CDR3 DNA reads as TGTGCCAGCAGCCCTAGACCCGGGACAGGGGCGTCCTACGAGCAGTACTTC. Translation: CASSPRPGTGASYEQYF.

The chain couples TRBV5-1 to TRBJ1-1; the match to TRBD1 covers 7 bases. Germline V gives CDR1 SGHRS, CDR2 YFSETQ. The junction had 8 bases not matched to a gene; V was cut back by 7 bases and J by 5 bases. The CDR3 is 13 residues long. CDR3 region: CASGRGIETEAFF. The CDR3 coding sequence is TGCGCCAGCGGCAGGGGGATCGAAACTGAAGCTTTCTTT.

The V and J genes are TRBV25-1 and TRBJ2-1, with 8 positions matching TRBD1. This CDR3 is 16 amino acids long. Germline V lookup: CDR1 MGHDK, CDR2 SYGVNS. The trim removed 0 bases at V and 4 bases at J, leaving 5 bases unmatched. CDR3 loop: CASSEYDRGWYNEQFF. The CDR3 DNA sequence: TGTGCCAGCAGTGAATACGACAGGGGTTGGTACAATGAGCAGTTCTTC.

V gene TRBV4-1 combines with J gene TRBJ1-4; the match to TRBD1 covers 10 bases. Germline assignment: CDR1 MGHRA and CDR2 YSYEKL. After removal of 1 base from V and 13 bases from J, the junction contained 6 bases not matched to a gene. This CDR3 has 14 residues. This CDR3 is CASSQGGTGDLLFF. In nucleotides, the CDR3 is TGCGCCAGCAGCCAAGGAGGGACAGGGGATTTACTGTTTTTT.